This T cell receptor beta chain was sequenced during a study of identical twins. There are a few counts of this clonotype. TCRdb redid the calling of the 5' RACE reads with MiXCR, one entry per CDR3 protein. The table has a few hundred thousand distinct CDR3 sequences, around 24% seen once. Germline CDR1 GTSNPN, CDR2 SVGIG (reference sequence). This CDR3 spans 13 amino acids. Trimming pared 7 bases from V and 6 bases from J, leaving 15 bases between. This sample was shared with a second study, whose subject was T cells expressing NK-cell markers.

The V call is TRBV30, the J call TRBJ2-2; either TRBD1 or TRBD2 may supply D (5 bases each). This TCR derives from a woman younger than 30 in good health. The sequencing input was CD4+ T cells sorted from blood. The CDR3 loop reads CASGRGYSGELFF. CDR3 nucleotide sequence: TGTGCCTCCGGACGGGGCTATTCCGGGGAGCTGTTTTTT.